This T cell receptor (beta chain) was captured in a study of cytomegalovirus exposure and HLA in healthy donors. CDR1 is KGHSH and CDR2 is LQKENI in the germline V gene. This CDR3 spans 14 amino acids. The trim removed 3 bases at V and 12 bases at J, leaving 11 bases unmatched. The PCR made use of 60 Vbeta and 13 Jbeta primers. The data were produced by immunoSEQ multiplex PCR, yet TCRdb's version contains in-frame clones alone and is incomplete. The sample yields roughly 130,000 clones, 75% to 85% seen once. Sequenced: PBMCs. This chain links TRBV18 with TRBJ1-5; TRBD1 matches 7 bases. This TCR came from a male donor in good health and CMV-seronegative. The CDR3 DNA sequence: TGTGCCAGCTCACCGCGACAGGGCCCAGAGAGCCAGCATTTT. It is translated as CASSPRQGPESQHF. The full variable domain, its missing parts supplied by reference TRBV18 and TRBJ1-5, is NAGVMQNPRHLVRRRGQEARLRCSPMKGHSHVYWYRQLPEEGLKFMVYLQKENIIDESGMPKERFSAEFPKEGPSILRIQQVVRGDSAAYFCASSPRQGPESQHFGDGTRLSIL.